Listed here are 27 T cell receptor beta chains from one sample, sequenced in a study of T cell changes during pregnancy in multiple sclerosis. Some clones are missing from TCRdb's copy, which holds only in-frame ones; the method was immunoSEQ multiplex PCR. The profile shows about 73,000 clones, roughly 90% of them singletons. The sequences come from peripheral blood, collected after pregnancy. These receptors were taken from a female donor in good health, enrolled as a control in a pregnancy study.

The V and J genes are TRBV12-5 and TRBJ2-7; D may be TRBD2 (7 bases). Germline CDR1 and CDR2: LGHNT and FRNRAP. V was pared by 1 base and J by 5 bases, with 15 bases between. The CDR3 has 15 residues. The CDR3 region has the DNA TGTGCTAGTGGTTTGGACTGGGAGGGGGTCGACGAGCAGTACTTC. Amino acid sequence: CASGLDWEGVDEQYF.

This clone was detected only once. The chain links TRBV30 to TRBJ1-4; unclear D gene. The CDR3 is made up of 14 amino acids. V was shortened by 7 bases and J by 1 base, with 13 bases between the two germline ends. In germline, CDR1 is GTSNPN, CDR2 SVGIG (reference sequence). CDR3: CAYRSGRTNEKLFF. DNA of the CDR3: TGTGCCTACCGGAGTGGGAGAACTAATGAAAAACTGTTTTTT.

This rearrangement joins TRBV18 to TRBJ1-6; D not certain. CDR1 and CDR2 from the germline V gene are KGHSH and LQKENI. Trimming pared 6 bases from V and 7 bases from J, leaving 10 bases between. There are 13 residues in the CDR3. The CDR3, as DNA: TGTGCCAGCTCCGAAGCGGAAAATTCACCCCTCCACTTT. Amino acid sequence: CASSEAENSPLHF.

The chain links TRBV7-2 to TRBJ1-6; 7 bases agree with TRBD1. The CDR3 covers 16 residues. V was pared by 5 bases and J by 7 bases, with 11 bases of the junction left unmatched. The germline CDR1 and CDR2 sequences are SGHTA and FQGNSA. The CDR3 DNA is TGTGCCAGCAGCCCAGGGGGTTTCCCTAGCAATTCACCCCTCCACTTT. Encoded protein: CASSPGGFPSNSPLHF.

This clone was counted only a few times. The chain uses TRBV6-1 and TRBJ2-2, with 9 bases fitting TRBD1. The CDR3 length is 14 residues. Losses at the gene ends were 7 bases for V and 3 bases for J; bases not matched to a gene: 3. Germline CDR1 reads MNHNS; CDR2 reads SASEGT. The CDR3 sequence is CASKGQGDTGELFF. In DNA form, the CDR3 reads TGTGCCAGCAAGGGACAGGGCGACACCGGGGAGCTGTTTTTT.

This chain uses TRBV19 with TRBJ1-1, with D hard to call. This CDR3 spans 15 amino acids. CDR1 is LNHDA and CDR2 is SQIVND in the germline V gene (reference sequence). V lost 0 bases and J lost 5, with 13 bases in between. This chain's CDR3 is CASSIDPGKGTEAFF. The CDR3 coding sequence is TGTGCCAGTAGTATAGATCCGGGGAAGGGTACTGAAGCTTTCTTT.

This chain links TRBV4-3 with TRBJ2-2, with a tentative D call TRBD1 (6 bases). Trimming took off 0 bases at V and 0 bases at J, with 11 bases between the two ends. The V gene's germline CDR1 is LGHNA and CDR2 YSLEER. The CDR3 spans 17 residues. CDR3 nucleotides: TGCGCCAGCAGCCAAGATGCTGGGGGCACGAACACCGGGGAGCTGTTTTTT. This sequence encodes CASSQDAGGTNTGELFF.

The J gene is TRBJ2-2, the V gene TRBV30; 7 nucleotides agree with TRBD1. Germline-derived CDR1 and CDR2 are GTSNPN and SVGIG (reference sequence). The CDR3 extends over 15 amino acids. The junction had 7 bases not matched to a gene; V was cut back by 3 bases and J by 3 bases. CDR3 sequence (DNA): TGTGCCTGGAGCGAGGGACAGACAGACACCGGGGAGCTGTTTTTT. Translation gives CAWSEGQTDTGELFF. Looking up the rest from reference TRBV30 and TRBJ2-2 gives the full variable domain: SQTIHQWPATLVQPVGSPLSLECTVEGTSNPNLYWYRQAAGRGLQLLFYSVGIGQISSEVPQNLSASRPQDRQFILSSKKLLLSDSGFYLCAWSEGQTDTGELFFGEGSRLTVL.

J is TRBJ1-3 and V is TRBV6-5; 8 bases align to TRBD1. This CDR3 is 16 amino acids long. Germline CDR1 MNHEY, CDR2 SVGAGI. V was pared by 0 bases and J by 2 bases, with 3 bases of the junction left unmatched. The CDR3 region has the DNA TGTGCCAGCAGTTACTCGGGACAGGTCACTGGAAACACCATATATTTT. Protein: CASSYSGQVTGNTIYF.

This rearrangement joins TRBV7-9 to TRBJ1-6; D is unresolved. The CDR3 has 15 amino acids. From germline, CDR1 is SEHNR and CDR2 FQNEAQ (reference sequence). The V end lost 4 bases, the J end lost 8 bases, and 15 bases lay between the germline ends. CDR3: CASSSFGGMDSPLHF. The DNA of the CDR3 is TGTGCCAGCAGCTCCTTCGGAGGGATGGATTCACCCCTCCACTTT. Looking up the rest from reference TRBV7-9 and TRBJ1-6 gives the full variable domain: DTGVSQNPRHKITKRGQNVTFRCDPISEHNRLYWYRQTLGQGPEFLTYFQNEAQLEKSRLLSDRFSAERPKGSFSTLEIQRTEQGDSAMYLCASSSFGGMDSPLHFGNGTRLTVT.

The V gene is TRBV7-6, the J gene TRBJ1-1; no firm D call. The CDR3 is made up of 14 amino acids. Germline V CDR1 and CDR2: SGHVS, FNYEAQ. Trimming took 1 base from V and 4 from J, leaving 10 bases between them. CDR3 protein: CASSLGSGSTEAFF. DNA for the CDR3: TGTGCCAGCAGCTTAGGAAGTGGCTCCACTGAAGCTTTCTTT.

This chain joins TRBV4-3 and TRBJ2-1; 7 bases fit TRBD1. Looked up from germline, CDR1 is LGHNA and CDR2 is YSLEER. This CDR3 is 15 amino acids long. V was clipped by 0 bases and J by 4 bases; unmatched bases: 3. The CDR3 loop is CASSQDTGAYNEQFF. Written as DNA, the CDR3 is TGCGCCAGCAGCCAAGACACAGGGGCATACAATGAGCAGTTCTTC.

This clone was observed once. This chain links TRBV10-3 with TRBJ2-7, with 7 bases that match TRBD1. The V and J ends lost 10 bases and 3 bases, in that order; junction bases with no gene match: 12. This CDR3 has 14 amino acids. The V gene's germline CDR1 is ENHRY and CDR2 SYGVKD. The CDR3 loop is CATFSGTESYEQYF. The CDR3 nucleotides are TGTGCCACTTTTTCCGGGACAGAGAGCTACGAGCAGTACTTC.

The rearrangement uses TRBV5-1 and TRBJ2-3; weak D call: TRBD2 (5 bases). Trimming removed 3 bases at V and 0 bases at J, with 14 bases between. The CDR3 contains 16 residues. In germline, CDR1 is SGHRS, CDR2 YFSETQ. CDR3 residues: CASSSLGSASTDTQYF. The CDR3 region has the DNA TGCGCCAGCAGCTCTTTGGGTAGCGCTAGCACAGATACGCAGTATTTT.

The CDR3 loop is CASSFDGRETQYF. CDR3 sequence (DNA): TGTGCCAGCAGCTTCGACGGGAGGGAGACCCAGTACTTC. The chain couples TRBV7-9 to TRBJ2-5, with 7 positions matching TRBD2. The CDR3 totals 13 residues. Germline CDR1 and CDR2: SEHNR and FQNEAQ (reference sequence). Losses at the gene ends were 3 bases for V and 5 bases for J; bases not matched to a gene: 3.

The chain has TRBV27 and TRBJ1-2, with 9 bases identical to TRBD1. The CDR3 totals 14 residues. V was clipped by 6 bases and J by 8 bases; unmatched bases: 10. From germline, CDR1 is MNHEY and CDR2 SMNVEV (reference sequence). CDR3 in amino acids: CASRPTGGAGGYTF. CDR3 coding DNA: TGTGCCAGCAGGCCTACAGGGGGCGCGGGGGGCTACACCTTC.

The chain couples TRBV4-3 to TRBJ2-7; D remains unclear. CDR1 LGHNA and CDR2 YSLEER come from the germline V gene. This CDR3 has 13 residues. Trimming pared 0 bases from V and 3 bases from J, leaving 6 bases between. The CDR3 region has the DNA TGCGCCAGCAGCCAAGATAACGGCTACGAGCAGTACTTC. Translated: CASSQDNGYEQYF.

The chain joins TRBV4-2 to TRBJ2-2; 12 nucleotides line up with TRBD1. Per germline, CDR1 LGHNA and CDR2 YNFKEQ. The CDR3 covers 17 residues. V lost 2 bases and J lost 6; bases outside the gene matches: 7. CDR3 region: CASSQSRDRGRSGELFF. CDR3 DNA sequence: TGTGCCAGCAGCCAAAGCCGGGACAGGGGGCGTTCCGGGGAGCTGTTTTTT.

The V call is TRBV6-6, the J call TRBJ1-2; a weak D match, TRBD1 (6 bases). CDR3 length equals 15 residues. Germline V gene lookup returns CDR1 MNHNY and CDR2 SVGAGI (reference sequence). Trimming cost V 6 bases and J 6 bases, with 20 bases left between them. DNA for the CDR3: TGTGCCAGCAGCCGGTCCCCCCAGGGGCCCAATGGCTACACCTTC. The encoded protein is CASSRSPQGPNGYTF.

The gene calls are TRBV5-6 and TRBJ1-2; a possible D gene is TRBD1 (6 bases). V dropped 4 bases and J dropped 7 bases, with 14 bases sitting between them. Germline V gene sequence: CDR1 SGHDT, CDR2 YYEEEE. The length of the CDR3 is 13 residues. CDR3 protein: CASSRGQLTGYTF. In nucleotides, the CDR3 is TGTGCCAGCAGCCGAGGACAGCTCACTGGCTACACCTTC.

The chain combines TRBV4-2 with TRBJ2-1; 9 bases line up with TRBD2. This CDR3 is 16 amino acids long. The ends lost 0 bases at V and 4 bases at J; junction bases unmatched: 4. Per germline, CDR1 LGHNA and CDR2 YNFKEQ. CDR3 in DNA: TGTGCCAGCAGCCAAGATGCGGGAGGGCCATACAATGAGCAGTTCTTC. This codes for CASSQDAGGPYNEQFF.

This clone turned up a few times. The chain combines TRBV19 with TRBJ1-2, with D perhaps TRBD1 (5 bases). The germline V gene encodes CDR1 LNHDA and CDR2 SQIVND (reference sequence). The CDR3 covers 13 residues. V lost 3 bases and J lost 6, with 11 bases in between. CDR3 DNA: TGTGCCAGTAGTATTCGTCAGGGTGATGGCTACACCTTC. Translated, it gives CASSIRQGDGYTF.

This CDR3 reads CASSAEGTQGAAVKGYTF. The CDR3 DNA follows: TGTGCCAGCAGCGCCGAGGGCACACAGGGCGCGGCTGTCAAAGGCTACACCTTC. The chain employs TRBV9 and TRBJ1-2, with D perhaps TRBD1 (6 bases). The V end was cut by 3 bases, the J end by 8 bases, with 29 bases between. Germline values: CDR1 SGDLS, CDR2 YYNGEE. This CDR3 has 18 residues.

The CDR3 region is CAISESPVRGLGGYTF. DNA of the CDR3: TGTGCCATCAGTGAGTCCCCGGTCAGGGGGCTTGGTGGCTACACCTTC. The chain uses TRBV10-3 and TRBJ1-2, with 8 bases fitting TRBD1. The CDR3 extends over 16 amino acids. CDR1 ENHRY and CDR2 SYGVKD come from the germline V gene. The V gene end was trimmed by 0 bases and the J gene end by 7 bases; junction bases not matched to a gene: 10.

This clone came up a few times. The chain joins TRBV5-4 to TRBJ2-1; D remains unclear. Looked up from germline, CDR1 is SGHNT and CDR2 is YYREEE (reference sequence). The V and J ends lost 3 bases and 7 bases respectively, with 5 bases between them. The CDR3 runs to 11 residues. CDR3 coding DNA: TGTGCCAGCAGCTCCGAGAATGAGCAGTTCTTC. Protein product: CASSSENEQFF.

The CDR3 here is CASSLAQGVGFF. CDR3 DNA sequence: TGTGCCAGCAGCTTGGCCCAGGGGGTGGGGTTCTTC. The chain uses TRBV5-5 and TRBJ2-1, with 7 bases that match TRBD1. CDR1 is SGHKS and CDR2 is YYEKEE in the germline V gene (reference sequence). The J segment lost 15 bases and the V segment lost 0 bases, leaving 6 bases of the junction unmatched. This CDR3 region has 12 residues.

V gene TRBV10-3 combines with J gene TRBJ2-7; TRBD1 agrees at 7 bases. The germline V gene has CDR1 ENHRY and CDR2 SYGVKD. Unmatched junction bases numbered 21, after V lost 3 bases and J lost 4 bases. CDR3 length: 19 amino acids. CDR3 in DNA: TGTGCCATCAGTGACGTACAGAACCAACAGGGGATCACGAGTTACGAGCAGTACTTC. It codes for CAISDVQNQQGITSYEQYF.